The sequence of this T cell receptor beta chain was determined in a study of HIV-infected patients and healthy controls. Unmatched junction bases numbered 5, after V lost 2 bases and J lost 4 bases. The germline gives CDR1 SEHNR, CDR2 FQNEAQ (reference sequence). This CDR3 is built from 15 residues. TCRdb analysed the 5' RACE reads with MiXCR anew, one entry per CDR3 protein. The data show fewer than 20,000 distinct CDR3 sequences, with roughly 19% seen just once and approximately 35% held by the top ten. In its sample, this clonotype was seen a few times. This clonotype was obtained from a human donor in good health. The chain employs TRBV7-9 and TRBJ2-3; 8 nucleotides line up with TRBD2. Sequenced: CD8+ T cells from blood. For the CDR3, the DNA is TGTGCCAGCAGCTTACAGCGGGGGATGGCAGATACGCAGTATTTT. It codes for CASSLQRGMADTQYF.